This passage covers 10 T cell receptor beta chains from one sample sequenced in a study of blood T cell repertoires in COVID-19. The protocol was immunoSEQ multiplex PCR, while the TCRdb copy is restricted to in-frame clones and leaves out a portion. The repertoire holds about 300,000 clones, with roughly 87% as singletons. Sequencing was performed on PBMCs or T cells enriched from blood (not recorded which). These receptors all come from a woman in her twenties or thirties who had recovered from COVID-19.

The rearrangement joins TRBV11-2 to TRBJ2-2; D unclear. V gave up 3 bases and J gave up 5 bases, with 7 bases separating them. The CDR3 runs 13 residues. Germline CDR1 is SGHAT and CDR2 is FQNNGV. The CDR3 bases are TGTGCCAGCAGCTTTAAAATAACCGGGGAGCTGTTTTTT. Amino acid sequence: CASSFKITGELFF.

The chain carries TRBV19 and TRBJ1-1; 9 bases fit TRBD1. The V gene end was trimmed by 4 bases and the J gene end by 5 bases; junction bases not matched to a gene: 5. Germline assignment: CDR1 LNHDA and CDR2 SQIVND (reference sequence). CDR3 size: 14 residues. This CDR3 reads CASSKGQGGTEAFF. The CDR3 DNA is TGTGCCAGTAGTAAGGGACAGGGAGGGACTGAAGCTTTCTTT.

The gene calls are TRBV25-1 and TRBJ1-2; D gene unclear. The ends were cut back, 1 base at V and 2 bases at J, with 8 bases in the middle. Germline V lookup: CDR1 MGHDK, CDR2 SYGVNS. The CDR3 consists of 14 residues. CDR3 in DNA: TGTGCCAGCAGTGAATGGTCGCAGAACTATGGCTACACCTTC. It codes for CASSEWSQNYGYTF.

This clone appeared once. The chain joins TRBV5-1 to TRBJ2-5, with D perhaps matching TRBD2 (5 bases). Trimming stripped 4 bases from V and 2 bases from J, with 12 bases between. There are 14 residues in the CDR3. The germline V gene encodes CDR1 SGHRS and CDR2 YFSETQ. The CDR3 reads CASSPGREQETQYF. The CDR3 bases are TGCGCCAGCAGCCCAGGACGGGAACAAGAGACCCAGTACTTC.

The V gene is TRBV3-1 (or the pseudogene TRBV3-2), the J gene TRBJ1-3, with unresolved D. Germline CDR1 reads LGHDT; CDR2 reads YNNKEL (reference sequence). The CDR3 consists of 16 residues. Trimming stripped 7 bases from V and 6 bases from J, with 22 bases between. The CDR3 sequence: CASTHQRGGVVNTIYF. In DNA, the CDR3 is TGTGCCAGCACCCACCAGCGGGGAGGTGTTGTAAACACCATATATTTT.

As DNA, the CDR3 is TGCGCCAGCAGCTTGGGACAGTTCGCTGGGGAGCAGTTCTTC. It yields the protein CASSLGQFAGEQFF. V and J are TRBV5-1 and TRBJ2-1; perhaps TRBD1 as D (5 bases). The V gene's germline CDR1 is SGHRS and CDR2 YFSETQ. The CDR3 totals 14 residues. The V gene lost 0 bases and the J gene lost 10 bases, with 14 bases spanning the gap.

The chain carries TRBV27 and TRBJ2-2; a possible D gene is TRBD1 (6 bases). The V end lost 6 bases, the J end lost 5 bases, and 22 bases lay between the germline ends. Germline CDR1 and CDR2: MNHEY and SMNVEV (reference sequence). The CDR3 has 17 residues. The CDR3 nucleotides read TGTGCCAGCAGAACCTGGGGGCTCCGCGACCCTACCGGGGAGCTGTTTTTT. Its protein is CASRTWGLRDPTGELFF.

The V and J genes are TRBV7-8 and TRBJ1-5; unclear D gene. Per germline, CDR1 SGHVS and CDR2 FQNEAQ. V lost 1 base and J 6 bases, leaving 10 bases between the germline ends. The CDR3 is made up of 14 amino acids. CDR3 region: CASSLEAVSQPQHF. In nucleotides, the CDR3 is TGTGCCAGCAGCTTAGAGGCGGTGAGTCAGCCCCAGCATTTT.

The V and J genes are TRBV6-5 and TRBJ2-7, with 10 bases matching TRBD1. Germline lookup yields CDR1 MNHEY and CDR2 SVGAGI. Trimming removed 5 bases from V and 1 base from J; junction bases left unmatched: 5. The CDR3 totals 15 residues. Here the CDR3 reads CASSPGQGISYEQYF. CDR3 coding DNA: TGTGCCAGCAGTCCGGGACAGGGGATATCCTACGAGCAGTACTTC.

A note on this clone: The same CDR3 arises from other DNA sequences in this sample as well. The chain carries TRBV9 and TRBJ1-2; TRBD1 agrees at 7 bases. CDR1 is SGDLS, CDR2 YYNGEE, per germline. The length of the CDR3 is 13 residues. The V and J ends lost 4 bases and 4 bases, in that order; junction bases with no gene match: 4. CDR3 in amino acids: CASSPRDSYGYTF. The CDR3 nucleotides are TGTGCCAGCAGCCCACGGGACAGCTATGGCTACACCTTC.